The TCR beta chain described here comes from a study of blood T cell repertoires in COVID-19. The overall study: Acute-phase and convalescent COVID-19 samples originated in the United States, Italy and Spain. Nucleic acid was either cDNA or gDNA, and it came from T cells, B-cell-depleted T cells, or PBMCs.

In the original workflow: From reference gene primer amplification, estimates of nucleated cell counts were derived. Profiled with immunoSEQ multiplex PCR; TCRdb holds only in-frame clones, not every one. The V and J calls and clone size come from that table; D and trimming were worked out from the DNA. Seen here are 95,000 to 150,000 clones, approximately 87% observed once, and the top ten hold around 2.1%. V shed 0 bases and J 7 bases; nucleotides not matched to a gene: 3. Germline lookup yields CDR1 SNHLY and CDR2 FYNNEI. The CDR3 extends over 15 amino acids. This TCR came from a woman in her forties or fifties with acute or convalescent COVID-19. The chain employs TRBV2 and TRBJ2-2; 9 bases are a match to TRBD2. The material sequenced was peripheral blood. The CDR3 loop reads CASSEASGRIGELFF. The CDR3 nucleotides are TGTGCCAGCAGTGAAGCCAGCGGGAGGATCGGGGAGCTGTTTTTT.